This entry lists 14 T cell receptor beta chains sequenced from one sample in a study of regulatory T cells in long-lasting Graves disease. Library construction for TCR beta used iRepertoire HTBI primers and Arm-PCR of CDR3 regions. TCRdb redid the calling of the multiplex PCR reads with MiXCR, one entry per CDR3 protein. Counted here are around 400,000 distinct CDR3 sequences, less than 20% occurring once; the ten biggest clones make up roughly 20%. Time point: newly diagnosed GD, antithyroid drugs for less than 3 months. The authors made the TCR library using RNA they extracted from PBMCs. The starting material was peripheral blood mononuclear cells (PBMCs), obtained at new diagnosis, from a patient treated with antithyroid drugs. The receptors stem from a female donor with Graves disease.

Ten or more counts support this clonotype. The rearrangement links TRBV12-3 or TRBV12-4 to TRBJ2-2, with D hard to call. The CDR3 is 13 residues long. With 6 bases removed from V and 5 bases from J, the gap between germline ends came to 10 bases. The CDR3 reads CASRTKGTGELFF. In DNA, the CDR3 is TGTGCCAGCAGGACCAAAGGGACCGGGGAGCTGTTTTTT.

This clonotype was counted ten times or more. The rearrangement uses TRBV5-1 and TRBJ2-2; a possible D gene is TRBD2 (5 bases). V lost 5 bases and J 4 bases, leaving 15 bases between the germline ends. The length of the CDR3 is 15 residues. CDR1 is SGHRS, CDR2 YFSETQ, per germline. This chain's CDR3 is CASRRSSGTTGELFF. In DNA, the CDR3 is TGCGCCAGCAGACGTTCCAGCGGAACCACCGGGGAGCTGTTTTTT.

CDR3 sequence: CASSPPGGDRGLYEQYF. As DNA, the CDR3 is TGTGCCAGCAGCCCACCGGGGGGGGACAGGGGGCTCTACGAGCAGTACTTC. J is TRBJ2-7 and V is TRBV12-3 or TRBV12-4; 12 bases line up with TRBD1. This CDR3 spans 17 amino acids. Trimming at V came to 6 bases and at J to 3 bases, leaving 12 bases not matched to a gene.

This rearrangement joins TRBV7-2 to TRBJ2-5; perhaps TRBD1 as D (6 bases). The CDR3 has 14 amino acids. Trimming shortened V by 5 bases and J by 2 bases, and 12 bases separated the two germline ends. CDR1 is SGHTA, CDR2 FQGNSA, per germline. The CDR3: CASSPDGQQETQYF. The CDR3 DNA reads as TGTGCCAGCAGCCCCGACGGACAGCAAGAGACCCAGTACTTC.

This clonotype was recorded many times. The rearrangement links TRBV12-3 or TRBV12-4 to TRBJ2-1; 14 nucleotides match TRBD2. This CDR3 comprises 17 residues. V gave up 10 bases and J gave up 2 bases; unmatched junction bases: 10. CDR3 coding DNA: TGTGCCACCTCTGGACTAGCGGGGGGCCCTACCTACAATGAGCAGTTCTTC. Amino acid sequence: CATSGLAGGPTYNEQFF.

This clonotype has a count of ten or more. This chain links TRBV12-3 or TRBV12-4 with TRBJ2-7; TRBD2 matches at 10 bases. This CDR3 has 13 residues. Trimming took 5 bases from V and 3 from J; bases not matched to a gene: 1. CDR3 DNA sequence: TGTGCCAGCAGTACTAGCGGGAACTACGAGCAGTACTTC. As protein: CASSTSGNYEQYF.

This clonotype has a count of ten or more. This chain connects TRBV7-9 to TRBJ2-6; weak D call: TRBD1 (5 bases). Germline V gives CDR1 SEHNR, CDR2 FQNEAQ (reference sequence). V was clipped by 5 bases and J by 5 bases, with 22 bases between them. This CDR3 comprises 18 residues. For the CDR3, the DNA is TGTGCCAGCAGCCTTAAGACAGAGTGGTCGGACAGGGCCAACGTCCTGACTTTC. Encoded protein: CASSLKTEWSDRANVLTF. The full variable domain, rest sourced from reference TRBV7-9 and TRBJ2-6, is DTGVSQNPRHKITKRGQNVTFRCDPISEHNRLYWYRQTLGQGPEFLTYFQNEAQLEKSRLLSDRFSAERPKGSFSTLEIQRTEQGDSAMYLCASSLKTEWSDRANVLTFGAGSRLTVL.

This clonotype was seen at least ten times. The CDR3 nucleotides are TGTGCCAGCAGCCTAGGGACTAACGACGGCTACACCTTC. This gives the protein CASSLGTNDGYTF. The chain employs TRBV3-1 and TRBJ1-2; the D gene is possibly TRBD1 (5 bases). CDR1 is LGHDT, CDR2 YNNKEL, per germline (reference sequence). V gave up 4 bases and J gave up 8 bases, with 14 bases separating them. The CDR3 sequence is 13 residues long.

This clonotype showed up many times. CDR3 nucleotide sequence: TGTGCCAGCAGTTTAATCTCTGGAGAGACCCAGTACTTC. It is translated as CASSLISGETQYF. This chain links TRBV27 with TRBJ2-5; D is unresolved. The V end was cut by 2 bases, the J end by 4 bases, with 8 bases between. Germline values: CDR1 MNHEY, CDR2 SMNVEV (reference sequence). The CDR3 is 13 amino acids.

The table lists this clonotype with many counts. The chain has TRBV2 and TRBJ2-2, with 10 bases aligning to TRBD2. CDR1 SNHLY and CDR2 FYNNEI come from the germline V gene. CDR3 size: 18 residues. J was trimmed by 8 bases and V by 6 bases; bases with no gene match: 18. CDR3 nucleotides: TGTGCCAGCAGGGGACCGGAGCGGGAGGGCCGTCTTAGAGGGGAGCTGTTTTTT. Translated: CASRGPEREGRLRGELFF.

In its sample, this clonotype was seen many times. The chain recombines TRBV24-1 with TRBJ2-1, with 11 bases identical to TRBD2. V dropped 7 bases and J dropped 8; count of bases not matched to a gene: 9. Per the germline V gene, CDR1 is KGHDR and CDR2 is SFDVKD. CDR3 length: 15 residues. CDR3 protein: CATRPGLAAPYEQFF. As DNA, the CDR3 is TGTGCCACCAGACCGGGACTAGCGGCCCCCTATGAGCAGTTCTTC.

This rearrangement joins TRBV7-2 to TRBJ2-3, with 9 bases matching TRBD2. The junction had 7 bases not matched to a gene; V was cut back by 1 base and J by 5 bases. Looked up from germline, CDR1 is SGHTA and CDR2 is FQGNSA. CDR3 length: 16 residues. The CDR3 DNA sequence: TGTGCCAGCAGCTTAGTCTTAGCGGGAGTCCAAGATACGCAGTATTTT. It encodes CASSLVLAGVQDTQYF. Filled out from reference TRBV7-2 and TRBJ2-3, the complete variable domain reads GAGVSQSPSNKVTEKGKDVELRCDPISGHTALYWYRQSLGQGLEFLIYFQGNSAPDKSGLPSDRFSAERTGGSVSTLTIQRTQQEDSAVYLCASSLVLAGVQDTQYFGPGTRLTVL.

Many counts were recorded for this clonotype. This chain links TRBV28 with TRBJ2-1; TRBD2 might be the D (6 bases). The CDR3 is 15 residues long. CDR1 and CDR2 (germline): MDHEN, SYDVKM. Trimming removed 8 bases at V and 10 bases at J, with 24 bases between. In nucleotides, the CDR3 is TGTGCCAGCGGTAAGCTTGTGGAGGGGCCTGAGGAGCAGTTCTTC. This translates into CASGKLVEGPEEQFF. The whole variable domain, filled in from reference TRBV28 and TRBJ2-1, reads DVKVTQSSRYLVKRTGEKVFLECVQDMDHENMFWYRQDPGLGLRLIYFSYDVKMKEKGDIPEGYSVSREKKERFSLILESASTNQTSMYLCASGKLVEGPEEQFFGPGTRLTVL.

This rearrangement joins TRBV20-1 to TRBJ1-2; D call uncertain. The CDR3 extends over 12 amino acids. The germline V and J ends were trimmed by 0 bases and 4 bases, with 6 bases remaining between them. From germline, CDR1 is DFQATT and CDR2 SNEGSKA (reference sequence). CDR3 DNA: TGCAGTGCTAGAGACCTGACCTATGGCTACACCTTC. It is translated as CSARDLTYGYTF.